This T cell receptor (beta chain) was found in a study of blood T cell repertoires in COVID-19. About the study: Whether acute or convalescent, the COVID-19 samples came from the United States, Italy and Spain. T cells, B-cell-depleted T cells, or PBMCs provided the cDNA or gDNA that served as material.

Original processing methods: Amplification from reference gene primers served as the basis for estimated nucleated cell counts. Method: immunoSEQ multiplex PCR; TCRdb's copy keeps in-frame clones and lacks some. V and J calls and clone size are copied from that table; D and trimming were computed from the DNA. The top ten clones hold about 5.1% of a sample with roughly 200,000 clones, 80% to 90% of them seen once. From germline, CDR1 is MNHEY and CDR2 SMNVEV (reference sequence). CDR3 length: 12 amino acids. The V and J ends lost 6 bases and 8 bases respectively, with 12 bases between them. The chain has TRBV27 and TRBJ2-3, with D possibly TRBD2 on 5 matching bases. The material sequenced was peripheral blood. This sequence originates from a woman aged 70 to 79 with active or convalescent COVID-19. As DNA, the CDR3 is TGTGCCAGCAGCCCCTCCGGAGGTACGCAGTATTTT. Translated, it gives CASSPSGGTQYF.